This T cell receptor beta chain is from a study of identical twins (dated by TCRdb to the mid-2010s). In terms of the full investigation: The study deep-sequenced TCR alpha and beta repertoires from monozygotic twins, unrelated adults of various ages and cord blood to test whether fetal clonotypes persist. Replicate twin experiments were performed at different times using different library preparation protocols to rule out contamination. The paper as a whole reports these results and caveats: Abundant cord blood beta clonotypes carried fewer insertions; young adult naive repertoires showed a weaker similar trend, while memory repertoires showed none. Compared with coincidental sharing between unrelated individuals, out-of-frame TCR alpha sequences shared between twins had an excess of sequences with low generation probability. The excess sharing between twins in beta out-of-frame sequences was weaker because fewer shared sequences reduced the signal-to-noise ratio. In monozygotic twins, recombination models systematically underestimated out-of-frame TCR alpha sharing, but the models matched the sharing seen between unrelated individuals. Conclusions relied on cross-sectional statistical analysis, since the same donors could not be followed over many years. Zero-insertion analyses could be partly confounded by invariant T cells such as MAIT and iNKT, though diverse VJ usage argued against such confounding for most clonotypes.

All donors were healthy Caucasians. Three unrelated non-twin adults were additionally sequenced: a male aged 18 to 29, a male aged 50 to 59 and a female aged 50 to 59. Miltenyi CD45RO+ enrichment and human naive T-cell isolation kits were used to isolate memory (CD45RO+) and naive T cells from PBMC. The receptor library was made with 5' RACE. These reads were obtained on an Illumina HiSeq 2000. A universal primer binding site was added through template switching, and the final cDNA carried a unique molecular identifier so that TCR cDNA molecules could be counted accurately. First-strand cDNA for TCR alpha and beta chains was synthesized from specific primers in the conserved constant-segment region. Each cDNA library was double barcoded, with a SMART-Mk sample barcode plus Illumina barcodes, to control for contamination. TruSeq adapter sequences along with Illumina sample barcodes were introduced in two successive PCR steps. TCR alpha and beta cDNA libraries were sequenced on the Illumina HiSeq platform with custom primers. The paper's processing steps were these. Unique molecular identifiers were extracted from raw reads with MiGEC, and CDR3 positions were determined with MiXCR. For each individual, recombination models were inferred using an EM algorithm with the repgenHMM and IGoR tools. Shared clonotypes were analyzed with the tcR package in R, and sharing was normalized by the product of cloneset sizes. To study raw recombination without the effects of thymic and clonal selection, out-of-frame nonproductive sequences were analyzed. The public sequencing data were trimmed at Q25 with fastp and processed into clonotypes with MiXCR by TCRdb, which kept only in-frame beta chains. CDR3 protein sequences are deduplicated, and each keeps its most common genes and DNA. TCRdb, not the original authors, processed these V and J calls. The sample table shows approximately 670,000 distinct CDR3 sequences, and roughly 6.2% are seen once. Roughly 1.6% of the sample comes from the top ten.

The CDR1 and CDR2 encoded by the germline V gene are SNHLY and FYNNEI. Trimming takes 4 bases off V and 9 bases off J; junction bases not matched to a gene: 9. The CDR3 starts with the cysteine, ends with the phenylalanine, and has 14 residues. CDR3 DNA only is kept here, 42 bases in frame from base 1. In this sample, this clonotype turned up a few times. Its antigen is not yet known. Base qualities are not recorded, but no much larger clone differs from it by a single base. Sequenced sample: naive T cells sorted from blood. Interpreted using the paper, the cell subset or site label stands for: cells isolated with a human naive T-cell isolation kit. Recombination joined TRBV2 with TRBJ2-1, and TRBD2 matches 7 of the central bases. The TCR originated in a man aged 18-30 years in good health. The DNA sequence is as follows: TGTGCCAGCAGTGTCGGGTCAGGGAGGGGTGAGCAGTTCTTC. It translates as CASSVGSGRGEQFF.